This is a list of T cell receptor beta chains from one sample in a study of T cells in Graves' hyperthyroidism and ophthalmopathy. TCRdb processed the multiplex PCR reads anew with MiXCR; each CDR3 protein has one entry. There are about 300,000 distinct CDR3 sequences in the sample; roughly 18% occur only once, and about 40% lies in the top ten. The sample consisted of blood. These receptors all come from a man between 50 and 59 years old with Graves' ophthalmopathy. Both conserved end residues are part of each CDR3. The D gene is left open where the match is weak. Some rows have no size entry. The others give once, few or many, or a class for an expanded clone.

J: TRBJ1-1
size: many
V: TRBV3-1
D: .
DNA: TGTGCCAGCAGCCCAGGCCAGGGACGGAGCACTGAAGCTTTCTTT
CDR3: CASSPGQGRSTEAFF

J: TRBJ1-1
size: many
V: TRBV6-1
D: .
DNA: TGTGCCAGCCAACTACAGGTAAACACTGAAGCTTTCTTT
CDR3: CASQLQVNTEAFF

J: TRBJ2-5
size: few
V: TRBV5-1
D: TRBD1
DNA: TGCGCCAGCAGCACAGGGACAGGAAGGGCCCAAGAGACCCAGTACTTC
CDR3: CASSTGTGRAQETQYF

J: TRBJ2-2
size: .
V: TRBV11-3
D: TRBD2
DNA: TGTGCCAGCAGCTTGGGAGTTAGCGGCGGCGGGGGGCTGTTTTTT
CDR3: CASSLGVSGGGGLFF

J: TRBJ1-1
size: .
V: TRBV5-4
D: .
DNA: TGTGCCAGCAGCTTGGTTGGGGGTTGGAACACTGAAGCTTTCTTT
CDR3: CASSLVGGWNTEAFF

J: TRBJ2-7
size: .
V: TRBV6-6
D: .
DNA: TGTGCCAGCAGTTACGAGAGACCGACACCTAGTTTCTCCTACGAGCAGTACTTC
CDR3: CASSYERPTPSFSYEQYF

J: TRBJ2-7
size: .
V: TRBV5-1
D: TRBD1
DNA: TGCGCCAGCAGCAGAGGACAGGCGGACCCCCTCTACGAGCAGTACTTC
CDR3: CASSRGQADPLYEQYF

J: TRBJ2-1
size: .
V: TRBV6-5
D: TRBD1
DNA: TGTGCCAGCAGTTCCCGAGGGACAGGGGGGTACAATGAGCAGTTCTTC
CDR3: CASSSRGTGGYNEQFF

J: TRBJ2-7
size: .
V: TRBV11-2
D: .
DNA: TGTGCCAGCAGCCGCAGGGACCGCAGCTCCTACGAGCAGTACTTC
CDR3: CASSRRDRSSYEQYF

J: TRBJ2-3
size: many
V: TRBV11-2
D: .
DNA: TGTGCCAGCAGCTTGGTGGGTACGCAGTATTTT
CDR3: CASSLVGTQYF

J: TRBJ2-5
size: .
V: TRBV5-1
D: TRBD1
DNA: TGCGCCAGCAGCACCTCAGGGGGCGCATCGGAGACCCAGTACTTC
CDR3: CASSTSGGASETQYF

J: TRBJ2-3
size: many
V: TRBV11-2
D: TRBD2
DNA: TGTGCCAGCAGCTTAATTGTTGGACTAGGAGGGGCCACAGATACGCAGTATTTT
CDR3: CASSLIVGLGGATDTQYF

J: TRBJ2-2
size: .
V: TRBV6-4
D: TRBD2
DNA: TGTGCCAGCAGTACGACTAGCGTAGACACCGGGGAGCTGTTTTTT
CDR3: CASSTTSVDTGELFF

J: TRBJ2-7
size: few
V: TRBV5-4
D: .
DNA: TGTGCCAGCAGCTTGGCGCACGGCTCACTTTCCGCTAGAACCTACGAGCAGTACTTC
CDR3: CASSLAHGSLSARTYEQYF

J: TRBJ2-2
size: .
V: TRBV7-9
D: .
DNA: TGTGCCAGCAGCTTAGGCCAGACCACCGGGGAGCTGTTTTTT
CDR3: CASSLGQTTGELFF

J: TRBJ2-7
size: many
V: TRBV28
D: .
DNA: TGTGCCAGCAGTTTAAGCACAGGTTTCGCCACCTCGTCCTACGAGCAGTACTTC
CDR3: CASSLSTGFATSSYEQYF

J: TRBJ2-5
size: .
V: TRBV5-1
D: TRBD1
DNA: TGCGCCAGCAGCAGGGTCCCGACAGGGGTAGAGACCCAGTACTTC
CDR3: CASSRVPTGVETQYF

J: TRBJ2-4
size: many
V: TRBV11-3
D: TRBD2
DNA: TGTGCCAGCGGTGGACTAGCGGGGCAAAACATTCAGTACTTC
CDR3: CASGGLAGQNIQYF

J: TRBJ1-1
size: many
V: TRBV28
D: TRBD1
DNA: TGTGCCAGCAGGCTCAGACAGGGAGAAGCTTTCTTT
CDR3: CASRLRQGEAFF

J: TRBJ2-7
size: few
V: TRBV3-1
D: .
DNA: TGTGCCAGCAGCCAAGATTGGCAGGGGAGGTACGAGCAGTACTTC
CDR3: CASSQDWQGRYEQYF

J: TRBJ2-2
size: few
V: TRBV9
D: .
DNA: TGTGCCAGCAGCGTAGGTGGGCGGTCGAACACCGGGGAGCTGTTTTTT
CDR3: CASSVGGRSNTGELFF

J: TRBJ2-1
size: few
V: TRBV2
D: .
DNA: TGTGCCAGCAGTGAAAAGCAGGGGTCCCACAATGAGCAGTTCTTC
CDR3: CASSEKQGSHNEQFF

J: TRBJ1-5
size: few
V: TRBV30
D: TRBD1
DNA: TGTGCCTGGTCGGGACAGGGGGGCTCTCAGCCCCAGCATTTT
CDR3: CAWSGQGGSQPQHF

J: TRBJ2-7
size: few
V: TRBV4-2
D: .
DNA: TGTGCCAGCAGCCAAGCAACAGGGAAGTTTCCCTACGAGCAGTACTTC
CDR3: CASSQATGKFPYEQYF

J: TRBJ1-1
size: .
V: TRBV9
D: .
DNA: TGTGCCAGCAGCGTAGATGCGGGTAGCACTGAAGCTTTCTTT
CDR3: CASSVDAGSTEAFF

J: TRBJ1-4
size: .
V: TRBV7-9
D: TRBD1
DNA: TGTGCCAGCAGCTCAGGGGGCACGGCTAATGAAAAACTGTTTTTT
CDR3: CASSSGGTANEKLFF

J: TRBJ1-2
size: few
V: TRBV24-1
D: TRBD1
DNA: TGTGCCACCAGTGATTCCGGGACAGACGGCTACACCTTC
CDR3: CATSDSGTDGYTF

J: TRBJ1-5
size: many
V: TRBV6-5
D: .
DNA: TGTGCCAGCAGTTACTCTGGAAGCAATCAGCCCCAGCATTTT
CDR3: CASSYSGSNQPQHF

J: TRBJ2-1
size: many
V: TRBV7-3
D: TRBD2
DNA: TGTGCCAGCAGCTTACAATCCCCCACTAGCGGGTTCTTCGATGAGCAGTTCTTC
CDR3: CASSLQSPTSGFFDEQFF

J: TRBJ2-7
size: .
V: TRBV6-1
D: TRBD1
DNA: TGTGCCAGCAGTGAAGTAGAGGGGGCACACGAGCAGTACTTC
CDR3: CASSEVEGAHEQYF

J: TRBJ2-7
size: many
V: TRBV20-1
D: TRBD1
DNA: TGCAGTGCCCCGGGACAGGAGTCCTACGAGCAGTACTTC
CDR3: CSAPGQESYEQYF

J: TRBJ2-1
size: many
V: TRBV12-3/TRBV12-4
D: .
DNA: TGTGCCAGCAGTTGGGGGCAGCTATACAATGAGCAGTTCTTC
CDR3: CASSWGQLYNEQFF

J: TRBJ1-5
size: many
V: TRBV3-1
D: .
DNA: TGTGCCAGCAGCCAAGATAACCTGGGTCAGCCCCAGCATTTT
CDR3: CASSQDNLGQPQHF

J: TRBJ2-5
size: many
V: TRBV30
D: TRBD2
DNA: TGTGCCTGGAGTGTACTCGGAGCGGGAGGAGAGACCCAGTACTTC
CDR3: CAWSVLGAGGETQYF

J: TRBJ2-1
size: once
V: TRBV9
D: TRBD2
DNA: TGTGCCAGCAGCGTAGCGGGACTAGCGAACAATGAGCAGTTCTTC
CDR3: CASSVAGLANNEQFF

J: TRBJ1-1
size: .
V: TRBV19
D: .
DNA: TGTGCCAGTAGTATGATTAAGGGGTCGAACACTGAAGCTTTCTTT
CDR3: CASSMIKGSNTEAFF

J: TRBJ1-3
size: .
V: TRBV29-1
D: TRBD1
DNA: TGCAGCGTTGACACAGGGGAGGCGGGAAACACCATATATTTT
CDR3: CSVDTGEAGNTIYF

J: TRBJ2-1
size: few
V: TRBV5-4
D: .
DNA: TGTGCCAGCAGCTGGGGCGGGATCTCCTACAATGAGCAGTTCTTC
CDR3: CASSWGGISYNEQFF

J: TRBJ2-3
size: many
V: TRBV5-8
D: .
DNA: TGTGCCAGCAGCTTGGGATCAGGGGTCGCAGATACGCAGTATTTT
CDR3: CASSLGSGVADTQYF

J: TRBJ1-2
size: many
V: TRBV27
D: .
DNA: TGTGCCAGCAGCCCGGAACAGGGTAGATGGTATGGCTACACCTTC
CDR3: CASSPEQGRWYGYTF

J: TRBJ2-1
size: .
V: TRBV27
D: .
DNA: TGTGCCAGCAGTTTTTACGATTACAATGAGCAGTTCTTC
CDR3: CASSFYDYNEQFF

J: TRBJ2-7
size: many
V: TRBV28
D: TRBD2
DNA: TGTGCCAGCAGTTCCTTAGCGGGAGAACACTACGAGCAGTACTTC
CDR3: CASSSLAGEHYEQYF

J: TRBJ2-5
size: many
V: TRBV7-9
D: .
DNA: TGTGCCAGCAGGATAGAAGAGACCCAGTACTTC
CDR3: CASRIEETQYF

J: TRBJ2-6
size: many
V: TRBV18
D: TRBD1
DNA: TGTGCCAGCTCACCAACCGGGACAGGGTCCTCTGGGGCCAACGTCCTGACTTTC
CDR3: CASSPTGTGSSGANVLTF

J: TRBJ1-2
size: .
V: TRBV6-4
D: .
DNA: TGTGCCAGCAGCGTGCCGACCATCTATGGCTACACCTTC
CDR3: CASSVPTIYGYTF

J: TRBJ1-2
size: many
V: TRBV3-1
D: .
DNA: TGTGCCAGCAGCCAAGATACGGGGACACATGGCTACACCTTC
CDR3: CASSQDTGTHGYTF

J: TRBJ1-1
size: many
V: TRBV18
D: .
DNA: TGTGCCAGCTCACCACCGGGGAACACTGAAGCTTTCTTT
CDR3: CASSPPGNTEAFF

J: TRBJ2-5
size: few
V: TRBV29-1
D: .
DNA: TGCAGCGTTGAAGAAGAACAGGGCAGGGGCGAGACCCAGTACTTC
CDR3: CSVEEEQGRGETQYF

J: TRBJ1-2
size: few
V: TRBV6-1
D: .
DNA: TGTGCCAGCAGTCACAGGGCTAACTATGGCTACACCTTC
CDR3: CASSHRANYGYTF

J: TRBJ1-5
size: .
V: TRBV28
D: TRBD1
DNA: TGTGCCAGCAGTTCGGACAGGGAAAACTCCCCCCAGCATTTT
CDR3: CASSSDRENSPQHF